A selection of T cell receptor beta chains follows, all from one sample in a study of blood T cell repertoires in COVID-19. Profiled with immunoSEQ multiplex PCR; TCRdb holds only in-frame clones, not every one. In the table there are 9,700 or so clones, under 90% of which are singletons. The sample consisted of peripheral blood. These receptors were obtained from a man in his 70s with active COVID-19. Both conserved end residues are part of each CDR3. The order of the fields is J gene, clone size, V gene, CDR3 protein. Part of the rows lack a size; the others show once, few, many or a class for expanded clones.

j_call: TRBJ2-1
clone_size: NA
v_call: TRBV5-4
cdr3_aa: CASSLGKQGWDNEQFF

j_call: TRBJ2-6
clone_size: NA
v_call: TRBV3-1/TRBV3-2
cdr3_aa: CASSPAGVQGASGANVLTF

j_call: TRBJ2-7
clone_size: NA
v_call: TRBV7-6
cdr3_aa: CASSLEIGTGGASYEQYF

j_call: TRBJ2-1
clone_size: NA
v_call: TRBV5-1
cdr3_aa: CASSLGGVGAYEQFF

j_call: TRBJ1-2
clone_size: NA
v_call: TRBV11-2
cdr3_aa: CASSLDRDAGYTF

j_call: TRBJ2-4
clone_size: NA
v_call: TRBV12-3/TRBV12-4
cdr3_aa: CASSSNRGNIQYF

j_call: TRBJ2-1
clone_size: NA
v_call: TRBV5-1
cdr3_aa: CASSLAPGSSYNEQFF

j_call: TRBJ1-1
clone_size: few
v_call: TRBV4-3
cdr3_aa: CASTTGQGRNTEAFF

j_call: TRBJ1-4
clone_size: NA
v_call: TRBV6-5
cdr3_aa: CASRSGLTNEKLFF

j_call: TRBJ1-6
clone_size: few
v_call: TRBV12-3/TRBV12-4
cdr3_aa: CASNTGQNSPLHF

j_call: TRBJ2-7
clone_size: NA
v_call: TRBV7-9
cdr3_aa: CASQREDRSSTGKF

j_call: TRBJ2-3
clone_size: NA
v_call: TRBV5-1
cdr3_aa: CASRVRDRGTDTQYF

j_call: TRBJ1-2
clone_size: NA
v_call: TRBV28
cdr3_aa: CASSIQDYGYTF

j_call: TRBJ2-7
clone_size: once
v_call: TRBV7-3
cdr3_aa: CASSLIPGQGASEQYF

j_call: TRBJ1-3
clone_size: NA
v_call: TRBV9
cdr3_aa: CASSVPGGTIYF

j_call: TRBJ1-1
clone_size: NA
v_call: TRBV12-3/TRBV12-4
cdr3_aa: CASSPQGWSEAFF

j_call: TRBJ2-7
clone_size: once
v_call: TRBV5-1
cdr3_aa: CASSVDRINEQYF

j_call: TRBJ2-1
clone_size: NA
v_call: TRBV19
cdr3_aa: CASSGRNSGNRHEQFF

j_call: TRBJ1-1
clone_size: NA
v_call: TRBV6-4
cdr3_aa: CASSPEAGGRDTEAFF

j_call: TRBJ1-2
clone_size: NA
v_call: TRBV28
cdr3_aa: CASSSRPTLRYGYTF

j_call: TRBJ2-7
clone_size: NA
v_call: TRBV12-2
cdr3_aa: CASRLWGPGTSGRRTYEQYF

j_call: TRBJ2-7
clone_size: NA
v_call: TRBV7-2
cdr3_aa: CASSLYASGMGGAEQYF

j_call: TRBJ1-1
clone_size: NA
v_call: TRBV5-6
cdr3_aa: CASSWGQLNTEAFF

j_call: TRBJ2-1
clone_size: NA
v_call: TRBV28
cdr3_aa: CASSWGQGENEQFF

j_call: TRBJ2-5
clone_size: once
v_call: TRBV30
cdr3_aa: CAWSPWTSGSVETQYF

j_call: TRBJ2-6
clone_size: NA
v_call: TRBV19
cdr3_aa: CASSPTAGSGANVLTF

j_call: TRBJ2-1
clone_size: NA
v_call: TRBV6-6
cdr3_aa: CASSRPTFGAGEQGEQFF

j_call: TRBJ2-7
clone_size: NA
v_call: TRBV19
cdr3_aa: CASSIRAGGFLYEQYF

j_call: TRBJ2-5
clone_size: NA
v_call: TRBV27
cdr3_aa: CGPPAPTSGRGETQYF

j_call: TRBJ2-3
clone_size: NA
v_call: TRBV9
cdr3_aa: CASSVQGKRLDTQYF

j_call: TRBJ2-7
clone_size: NA
v_call: TRBV5-4
cdr3_aa: CASSRKVGVEQYF

j_call: TRBJ1-3
clone_size: NA
v_call: TRBV9
cdr3_aa: CASSAGGAGNTIYF

j_call: TRBJ2-3
clone_size: NA
v_call: TRBV6-1
cdr3_aa: CASSEALSGGGSSTDTQYF

j_call: TRBJ1-1
clone_size: NA
v_call: TRBV12-3/TRBV12-4
cdr3_aa: CASSRRGVTEAFF

j_call: TRBJ2-2
clone_size: NA
v_call: TRBV9
cdr3_aa: CASSVATGTDYTGELFF

j_call: TRBJ1-1
clone_size: NA
v_call: TRBV11-2
cdr3_aa: CASSPKTGGLNTEAFF

j_call: TRBJ2-5
clone_size: NA
v_call: TRBV5-8
cdr3_aa: CASSRDSEETQYF

j_call: TRBJ1-6
clone_size: NA
v_call: TRBV23-1
cdr3_aa: CASSPQGWSPLHF

j_call: TRBJ2-1
clone_size: NA
v_call: TRBV9
cdr3_aa: CASSPPARGAYNEQFF

j_call: TRBJ1-1
clone_size: NA
v_call: TRBV18
cdr3_aa: CASSPTGGTAGEAFF

j_call: TRBJ2-5
clone_size: NA
v_call: TRBV9
cdr3_aa: CASSSGGGLAGAETQYF

j_call: TRBJ2-5
clone_size: NA
v_call: TRBV27
cdr3_aa: CASSYLRASGRVETQYF

j_call: TRBJ2-5
clone_size: NA
v_call: TRBV7-2
cdr3_aa: CASQRQETQYF

j_call: TRBJ2-1
clone_size: NA
v_call: TRBV5-1
cdr3_aa: CASSSAGLAGAYNEQFF

j_call: TRBJ1-5
clone_size: NA
v_call: TRBV29-1
cdr3_aa: CSVEWKKGSQGFWDSNQPQHF

j_call: TRBJ1-1
clone_size: NA
v_call: TRBV2
cdr3_aa: CASSGWTGRFTEAFF

j_call: TRBJ2-7
clone_size: NA
v_call: TRBV6-2/TRBV6-3
cdr3_aa: CASSPLREVSLGEQYF

j_call: TRBJ1-1
clone_size: once
v_call: TRBV29-1
cdr3_aa: CSVRQGNTEAFF

j_call: TRBJ2-1
clone_size: NA
v_call: TRBV28
cdr3_aa: CASSLSGTSGSSYNEQFF

j_call: TRBJ2-7
clone_size: once
v_call: TRBV28
cdr3_aa: CASRAGAYEQYF

j_call: TRBJ1-4
clone_size: NA
v_call: TRBV10-3
cdr3_aa: CAISDKGQGNEKLFF